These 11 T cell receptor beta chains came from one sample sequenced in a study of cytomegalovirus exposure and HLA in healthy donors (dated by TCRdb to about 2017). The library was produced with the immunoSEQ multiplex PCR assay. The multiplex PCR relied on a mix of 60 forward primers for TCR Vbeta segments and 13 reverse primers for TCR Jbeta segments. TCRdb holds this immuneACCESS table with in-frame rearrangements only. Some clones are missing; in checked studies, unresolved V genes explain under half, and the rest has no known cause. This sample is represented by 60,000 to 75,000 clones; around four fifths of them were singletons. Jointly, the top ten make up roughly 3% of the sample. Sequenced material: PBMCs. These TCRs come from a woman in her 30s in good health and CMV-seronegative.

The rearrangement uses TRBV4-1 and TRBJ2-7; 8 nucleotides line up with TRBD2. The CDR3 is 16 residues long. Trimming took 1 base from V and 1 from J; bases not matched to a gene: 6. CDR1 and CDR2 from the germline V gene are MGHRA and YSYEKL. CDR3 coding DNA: TGCGCCAGCAGCCAAGTGGCGGGGGGAATATCCTACGAGCAGTACTTC. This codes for CASSQVAGGISYEQYF.

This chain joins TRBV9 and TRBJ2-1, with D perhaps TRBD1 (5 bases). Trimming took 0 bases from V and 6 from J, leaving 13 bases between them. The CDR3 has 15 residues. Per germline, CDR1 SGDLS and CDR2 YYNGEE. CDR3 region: CASSVGQGVINEQFF. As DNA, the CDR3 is TGTGCCAGCAGCGTAGGGCAGGGTGTAATCAATGAGCAGTTCTTC.

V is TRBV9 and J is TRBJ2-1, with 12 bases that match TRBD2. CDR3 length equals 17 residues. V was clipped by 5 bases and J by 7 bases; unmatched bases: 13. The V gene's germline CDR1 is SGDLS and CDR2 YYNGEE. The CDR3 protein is CASSGNLAGGPVNEQFF. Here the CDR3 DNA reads TGTGCCAGCAGTGGGAACCTAGCGGGGGGGCCAGTGAATGAGCAGTTCTTC.

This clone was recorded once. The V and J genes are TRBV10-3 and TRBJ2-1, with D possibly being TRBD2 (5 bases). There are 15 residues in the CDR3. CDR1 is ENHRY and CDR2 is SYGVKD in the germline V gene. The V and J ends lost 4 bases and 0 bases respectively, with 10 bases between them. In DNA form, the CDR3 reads TGTGCCATCAGTGGGACTGCAAGCTCCTACAATGAGCAGTTCTTC. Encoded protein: CAISGTASSYNEQFF.

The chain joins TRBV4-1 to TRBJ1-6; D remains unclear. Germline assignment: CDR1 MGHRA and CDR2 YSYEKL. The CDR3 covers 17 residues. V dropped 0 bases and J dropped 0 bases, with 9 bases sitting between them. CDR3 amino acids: CASSQDRPVSYNSPLHF. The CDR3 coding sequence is TGCGCCAGCAGCCAAGACAGGCCAGTCTCCTATAATTCACCCCTCCACTTT.

CDR3 in DNA: TGTGCCAGCAAGGGACAGGGTGAGACTGAAGCTTTCTTT. It codes for CASKGQGETEAFF. V and J are TRBV11-3 and TRBJ1-1, with 9 bases aligning to TRBD1. Germline V lookup: CDR1 SGHNT, CDR2 YENEEA. The CDR3 is made up of 13 amino acids. After removal of 7 bases from V and 5 bases from J, the junction contained 5 bases not matched to a gene.

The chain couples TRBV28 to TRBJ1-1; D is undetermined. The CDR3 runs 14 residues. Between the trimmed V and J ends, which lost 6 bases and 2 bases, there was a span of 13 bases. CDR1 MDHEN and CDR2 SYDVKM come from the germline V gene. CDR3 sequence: CASSSPPKNTEAFF. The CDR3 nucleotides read TGTGCCAGCAGCTCCCCGCCTAAAAACACTGAAGCTTTCTTT. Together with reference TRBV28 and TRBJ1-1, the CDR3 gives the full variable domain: DVKVTQSSRYLVKRTGEKVFLECVQDMDHENMFWYRQDPGLGLRLIYFSYDVKMKEKGDIPEGYSVSREKKERFSLILESASTNQTSMYLCASSSPPKNTEAFFGQGTRLTVV.

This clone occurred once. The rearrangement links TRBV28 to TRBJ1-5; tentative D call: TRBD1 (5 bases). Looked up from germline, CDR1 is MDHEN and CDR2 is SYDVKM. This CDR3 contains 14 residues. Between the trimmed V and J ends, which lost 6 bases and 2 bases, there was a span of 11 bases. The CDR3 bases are TGTGCCAGCAGACCTCGGACACGCAATCAGCCCCAGCATTTT. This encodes CASRPRTRNQPQHF.

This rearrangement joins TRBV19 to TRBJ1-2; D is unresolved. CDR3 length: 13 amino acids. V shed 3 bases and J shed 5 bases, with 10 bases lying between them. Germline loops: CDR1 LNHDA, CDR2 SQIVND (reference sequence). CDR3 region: CASSISITYGYTF. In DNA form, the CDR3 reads TGTGCCAGTAGTATTTCCATTACATATGGCTACACCTTC.

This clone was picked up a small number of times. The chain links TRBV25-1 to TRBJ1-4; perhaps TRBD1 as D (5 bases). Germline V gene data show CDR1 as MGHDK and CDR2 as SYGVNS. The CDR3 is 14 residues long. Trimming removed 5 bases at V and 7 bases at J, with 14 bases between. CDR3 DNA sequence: TGTGCCAGCAGTACCCGGGACTCCCCTGAAAAACTGTTTTTT. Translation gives CASSTRDSPEKLFF.

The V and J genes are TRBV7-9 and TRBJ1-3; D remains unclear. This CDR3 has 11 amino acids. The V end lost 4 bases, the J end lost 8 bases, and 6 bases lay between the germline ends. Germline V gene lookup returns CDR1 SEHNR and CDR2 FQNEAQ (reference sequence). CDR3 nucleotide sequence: TGTGCCAGCAGCTCCACTTACACCATATATTTT. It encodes CASSSTYTIYF.